A single sample gave rise to the 29 T cell receptor beta chains below, sequenced in a study of Graves' ophthalmopathy and Graves' hyperthyroidism. Amplification of TCR beta CDR3 regions used RNA transcripts. First-round RT-PCR employed HTBI primers, with a second-round multiplex PCR after it. TCRdb re-analysed the multiplex PCR reads in MiXCR, keeping a single row per CDR3 protein. Here the sample spans about 1.2 million distinct CDR3 sequences, about 40% being singletons. Sequences were obtained from peripheral blood or thyroid tissue (not recorded which). Every receptor here comes from an adult man with Graves' hyperthyroidism.

The rearrangement links TRBV5-1 to TRBJ2-6, with a tentative D call TRBD1 (6 bases). The ends were cut back, 4 bases at V and 4 bases at J, with 15 bases in the middle. From germline, CDR1 is SGHRS and CDR2 YFSETQ. The length of the CDR3 is 16 residues. The CDR3 DNA reads TGCGCCAGCAGCCAGAACCCCGGGACAGGGGCCAACGTCCTGACTTTC. Translating gives CASSQNPGTGANVLTF.

This clonotype was seen at least ten times. The rearrangement uses TRBV7-2 and TRBJ1-5; D is uncertain. The V end was cut by 3 bases, the J end by 6 bases, with 9 bases between. Germline V lookup: CDR1 SGHTA, CDR2 FQGNSA. CDR3 size: 13 residues. CDR3 in DNA: TGTGCCAGCAGCTTTAAGCCCCTTCAGCCCCAGCATTTT. Translating gives CASSFKPLQPQHF.

The chain combines TRBV25-1 with TRBJ2-7; 7 bases match TRBD1. The last part of the DNA fits TRBJ2-1 better; the J call may be wrong. CDR3 size: 13 residues. Germline CDR1 MGHDK, CDR2 SYGVNS. The CDR3 here is CASGNSGGNEQFF. In nucleotides, the CDR3 is TGTGCCAGCGGCAACTCAGGGGGCAATGAGCAGTTCTTC.

The genes are TRBV28 and TRBJ1-4; D ambiguous. V was shortened by 6 bases and J by 0 bases, with 14 bases between the two germline ends. Germline V gene data show CDR1 as MDHEN and CDR2 as SYDVKM. There are 16 residues in the CDR3. The CDR3, as DNA: TGTGCCAGCAGCTCCTTTGACCTCGCAACTAATGAAAAACTGTTTTTT. Translated, it gives CASSSFDLATNEKLFF.

At least ten counts were recorded for this clonotype. The chain's CDR3 is CASSLEGGRPEAFF. The CDR3, as DNA: TGTGCCAGCAGCTTAGAGGGAGGTCGCCCTGAAGCTTTCTTT. The V gene is TRBV7-8, the J gene TRBJ1-1; no definite D call. Trimming took 1 base from V and 6 from J, leaving 12 bases between them. The CDR3 consists of 14 residues. Germline lookup yields CDR1 SGHVS and CDR2 FQNEAQ.

The chain is built from TRBV29-1 and TRBJ1-2; a possible D gene is TRBD1 (5 bases). CDR1 SQVTM and CDR2 ANQGSEA come from the germline V gene. Trimming took 2 bases from V and 5 from J, leaving 18 bases between them. This CDR3 is 15 amino acids long. The CDR3: CSVEYWTDKGYGYTF. The CDR3 DNA is TGCAGCGTTGAATACTGGACCGATAAGGGGTATGGCTACACCTTC.

The genes are TRBV7-8 and TRBJ1-4; the D gene is possibly TRBD1 (6 bases). The CDR3 contains 16 residues. Germline CDR1 SGHVS, CDR2 FQNEAQ. Between the trimmed V and J ends, which lost 0 bases and 5 bases, there was a span of 13 bases. The CDR3 spells CASSLASDRPNEKLFF. CDR3 bases: TGTGCCAGCAGCTTAGCCTCCGACAGGCCGAATGAAAAACTGTTTTTT.

This clonotype was counted ten times or more. The rearrangement links TRBV9 to TRBJ2-5; 10 bases agree with TRBD1. The length of the CDR3 is 15 residues. The V and J ends lost 0 bases and 8 bases, in that order; junction bases with no gene match: 7. CDR1 SGDLS and CDR2 YYNGEE come from the germline V gene. The CDR3 here is CASSVGGTGDRTQYF. The CDR3 DNA is TGTGCCAGCAGCGTAGGGGGGACAGGGGATCGTACCCAGTACTTC.

This clonotype appeared many times. V and J are TRBV10-3 and TRBJ1-6; D is unresolved. V was clipped by 11 bases and J by 6 bases, with 23 bases between them. Germline CDR1 is ENHRY and CDR2 is SYGVKD. The CDR3 length is 16 residues. The CDR3, as DNA: TGTGCCGAATTGCGGGCTTATCCACACGCTAATTCACCCCTCCACTTT. Translating gives CAELRAYPHANSPLHF.

To note about this clonotype: Being one base from a much bigger clone, this may be a read error. V gene TRBV12-3 or TRBV12-4 combines with J gene TRBJ1-1; possible D gene TRBD1, 6 bases. CDR3 size: 16 residues. This CDR3 reads CASSPRTTGMNTEASF. The CDR3 DNA follows: TGTGCCAGCAGCCCTAGAACCACAGGGATGAACACTGAAGCTTCCTTT.

This clonotype was found a few times. The chain joins TRBV19 to TRBJ1-4; D is uncertain. This CDR3 has 14 amino acids. Deletions cut 5 bases from V and 5 bases from J, with 12 bases between. The germline CDR1 and CDR2 sequences are LNHDA and SQIVND (reference sequence). The CDR3 is CASSPGFRNEKLFF. The CDR3 bases are TGTGCCAGTAGTCCCGGCTTTCGGAATGAAAAACTGTTTTTT.

This clonotype was seen a handful of times. This chain connects TRBV20-1 to TRBJ2-5, with 10 nucleotides matching TRBD2. The V gene's germline CDR1 is DFQATT and CDR2 SNEGSKA (reference sequence). Germline trimming cut 4 bases from V and 5 bases from J; bases unmatched to any gene: 13. This CDR3 contains 16 residues. This CDR3 is CSAKIPSGSCVETQYF. For the CDR3, the DNA is TGCAGTGCTAAAATTCCTAGCGGGAGTTGCGTGGAGACCCAGTACTTC.

As regards this clonotype: The germline gene is not matched at one end of the junction; a read error may be the cause. This rearrangement joins TRBV7-8 to TRBJ2-7; D might be TRBD1 (5 bases). CDR1 is SGHVS and CDR2 is FQNEAQ in the germline V gene. The CDR3 covers 11 residues. Here the CDR3 DNA reads TGTGCCAGCACTGGGTCTTCCAGGGCCCACTTC. Its translation is CASTGSSRAHF.

CDR3 amino acids: CANDGSVRDNNQPQHF. The CDR3 DNA is TGTGCCAACGACGGGTCGGTGAGGGATAACAATCAGCCCCAGCATTTT. The rearrangement uses TRBV6-5 and TRBJ1-5; D gene ambiguous. The CDR3 is 16 residues long. Germline CDR1 MNHEY, CDR2 SVGAGI. Trimming shortened V by 10 bases and J by 3 bases, and 22 bases separated the two germline ends.

The CDR3 protein is CASSLGGLSEKLFF. The CDR3 nucleotides are TGTGCCAGCAGCTTAGGGGGGCTGAGTGAAAAACTGTTTTTT. The V and J genes are TRBV11-2 and TRBJ1-4; D is possibly TRBD1 (6 bases). The CDR3 has 14 residues. Germline V gives CDR1 SGHAT, CDR2 FQNNGV. V was trimmed by 1 base and J by 7 bases, leaving 10 bases between them.

This clonotype was seen repeatedly, ten times or more. The chain joins TRBV3-1 to TRBJ1-1; weak D call: TRBD1 (5 bases). The ends were cut back, 3 bases at V and 1 base at J, with 9 bases in the middle. Germline-derived CDR1 and CDR2 are LGHDT and YNNKEL (reference sequence). The CDR3 consists of 14 residues. CDR3 nucleotides: TGTGCCAGCAGCCAGGGGACGGGGAACACTGAAGCTTTCTTT. This gives the protein CASSQGTGNTEAFF.

This clonotype was detected a few times. The V gene is TRBV7-3, the J gene TRBJ2-7; no definite D call. CDR1 and CDR2 (germline): SGHTA, FQGTGA. V lost 1 base and J lost 0, with 10 bases in between. The CDR3 is 15 residues long. CDR3 sequence reads: CASSLIGSGSYEQYF. The CDR3 region has the DNA TGTGCCAGCAGCTTAATCGGTAGTGGCTCCTACGAGCAGTACTTC.

As to this clonotype: A much more abundant neighbour one base away suggests this may be a read error. This sequence joins TRBV6-5 and TRBJ1-6; D gene uncertain. CDR1 is MNHEY and CDR2 is SVGAGI in the germline V gene. This CDR3 contains 17 residues. With 6 bases removed from V and 7 bases from J, the gap between germline ends came to 22 bases. CDR3 protein: CASSSSTLSRGNSPLHF. The CDR3 DNA reads as TGTGCCAGCAGCTCGTCCACCCTCAGCCGGGGAAATTCACCCCTCCACTTT.

The chain recombines TRBV12-5 with TRBJ2-7, with unresolved D. This CDR3 is built from 12 residues. Trimming took off 5 bases at V and 2 bases at J, with 7 bases between the two ends. CDR1 LGHNT and CDR2 FRNRAP come from the germline V gene. The DNA for the CDR3 is TGTGCTAGTGGTCTTGGGCCCTACGAGCAGTACTTC. This codes for CASGLGPYEQYF.

This clonotype showed up many times. The chain couples TRBV7-2 to TRBJ1-2; no clear D gene. The CDR3 is made up of 13 amino acids. V was trimmed by 2 bases and J by 6 bases, leaving 10 bases between them. Germline V gene data show CDR1 as SGHTA and CDR2 as FQGNSA. CDR3 sequence reads: CASSLIGRDGYTF. CDR3 bases: TGTGCCAGCAGCTTAATTGGTCGAGATGGCTACACCTTC.

In this sample, this clonotype turned up many times. The chain combines TRBV10-3 with TRBJ2-7; 7 bases are a match to TRBD1. CDR3 length: 14 residues. Germline values: CDR1 ENHRY, CDR2 SYGVKD. Trimming removed 4 bases from V and 3 bases from J; junction bases left unmatched: 6. The CDR3 loop is CAISGRDRSYEQYF. CDR3 coding DNA: TGTGCCATCAGTGGCCGGGACAGAAGCTACGAGCAGTACTTC.

This clonotype was counted many times. The V gene is TRBV7-7, the J gene TRBJ2-2, with D perhaps matching TRBD1 or TRBD2 (5 bases each). This CDR3 region has 14 residues. Germline CDR1 is SSHAT and CDR2 is FNYEAQ (reference sequence). Trimming stripped 5 bases from V and 7 bases from J, with 14 bases between. DNA for the CDR3: TGTGCCAGCAGCCGGGACCAGTTCATCGGGGAGCTGTTTTTT. Its translation: CASSRDQFIGELFF.

J is TRBJ1-4 and V is TRBV10-3; perhaps TRBD1 as D (5 bases). The CDR3 has 15 residues. Trimming took 6 bases from V and 5 from J, leaving 16 bases between them. Germline V gene lookup returns CDR1 ENHRY and CDR2 SYGVKD. CDR3 DNA sequence: TGTGCCATCAGGGGGCAGGGCGCACCGAATGAAAAACTGTTTTTT. Translated, it gives CAIRGQGAPNEKLFF.

To note about this clonotype: A much larger clone differs by one base, so this may be a read error. The CDR3 carries no conserved terminal phenylalanine or tryptophan, so it likely arises from a read error. The chain is built from TRBV24-1 and TRBJ1-1; D call uncertain. In germline, CDR1 is KGHDR, CDR2 SFDVKD. CDR3 length: 14 amino acids. V shed 4 bases and J shed 10 bases, with 18 bases lying between them. In nucleotides, the CDR3 is TGTGCCACCAGTGACCCGAGGGTGTCTAGGCTAGCTTTCTTA. This sequence encodes CATSDPRVSRLAFL.

This rearrangement joins TRBV20-1 to TRBJ2-2; 8 bases map to TRBD1. Looked up from germline, CDR1 is DFQATT and CDR2 is SNEGSKA (reference sequence). This CDR3 is 12 amino acids long. Trimming cost V 4 bases and J 8 bases; bases outside gene matches: 3. The CDR3 bases are TGCAGTGCTACGGGGGACAGGGGGGAGCTGTTTTTT. Its protein product is CSATGDRGELFF.

The gene calls are TRBV7-7 and TRBJ2-3; D may be TRBD2 (6 bases). V shed 1 base and J shed 3 bases, with 11 bases lying between them. The CDR3 sequence is 15 residues long. Germline CDR1 SSHAT, CDR2 FNYEAQ (reference sequence). CDR3 sequence (DNA): TGTGCCAGCAGCTTAGTCGGAGGGGAGACAGATACGCAGTATTTT. It is translated as CASSLVGGETDTQYF.

The chain recombines TRBV5-6 with TRBJ1-6; D might be TRBD1 (5 bases). Germline-derived CDR1 and CDR2 are SGHDT and YYEEEE. The CDR3 contains 15 residues. V lost 0 bases and J 11 bases, leaving 15 bases between the germline ends. CDR3: CASSLAGQGDAPLHF. Written as DNA, the CDR3 is TGTGCCAGCAGCTTGGCCGGGCAGGGAGACGCACCCCTCCACTTT.

For this clonotype: A much bigger clone sits one base away, suggesting this may be a read error. This sequence joins TRBV15 and TRBJ2-7, with D tentatively TRBD2 (6 bases). This CDR3 is built from 14 residues. V lost 10 bases to trimming and J lost 9 bases, with 25 bases between them. From germline, CDR1 is LNHNV and CDR2 YYDKDF (reference sequence). The CDR3: CASSLGRGLDWQYF. The CDR3 DNA is TGTGCCAGCAGTCTCGGACGGGGGTTGGACTGGCAGTACTTC.

This clonotype came up many times. The chain is built from TRBV7-2 and TRBJ2-7, with a weak D call TRBD2 (6 bases). V lost 3 bases and J 4 bases, leaving 10 bases between the germline ends. This CDR3 spans 13 amino acids. Germline V gives CDR1 SGHTA, CDR2 FQGNSA. This CDR3 reads CASSLGLQYEQYF. CDR3 sequence (DNA): TGTGCCAGCAGCTTGGGACTCCAGTACGAGCAGTACTTC.